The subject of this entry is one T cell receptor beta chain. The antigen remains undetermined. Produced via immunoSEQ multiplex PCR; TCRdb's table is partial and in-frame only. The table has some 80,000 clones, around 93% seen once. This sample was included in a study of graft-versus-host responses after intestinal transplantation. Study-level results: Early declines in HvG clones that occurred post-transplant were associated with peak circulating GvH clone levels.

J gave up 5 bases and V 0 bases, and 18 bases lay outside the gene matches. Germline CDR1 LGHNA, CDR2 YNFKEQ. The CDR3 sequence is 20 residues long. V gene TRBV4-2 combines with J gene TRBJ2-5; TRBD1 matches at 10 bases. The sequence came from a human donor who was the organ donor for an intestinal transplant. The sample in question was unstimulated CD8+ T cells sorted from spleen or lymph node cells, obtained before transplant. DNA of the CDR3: TGTGCCAGCAGCCAAGAATTATATCCCCAGGGGGGACAGGGGACGGAGACCCAGTACTTC. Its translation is CASSQELYPQGGQGTETQYF.